This T cell receptor (beta chain) derives from a study of blood T cells in healthy people across ages. Study-wide results and caveats: Changes seen in expanded clonotypes were possibly confounded by donor CMV status left unknown.

Together with a sample-barcoded 5' primer, a J-beta primer mix was included in a second PCR lasting roughly 6 to 12 cycles. Sequencing recovered at least 3 million CDR3-containing paired-end reads from each sample. Using its own MiXCR run on the 5' RACE reads, TCRdb lists one record per CDR3 protein. The repertoire holds hundreds of thousands of distinct CDR3 sequences, with roughly 21% as singletons. The CDR3 is 14 amino acids. V lost 6 bases to trimming and J lost 10 bases, with 21 bases between them. This clonotype was detected a few times. What it binds is not known. The clonotype originates from a man in his 70s in good health. This chain connects TRBV12-3 or TRBV12-4 to TRBJ1-1; D gene ambiguous. Sequenced input: blood. The CDR3 here is CASSQLTGSGAAFF. CDR3 DNA sequence: TGTGCCAGCAGCCAATTGACCGGGTCCGGAGCAGCTTTCTTT.